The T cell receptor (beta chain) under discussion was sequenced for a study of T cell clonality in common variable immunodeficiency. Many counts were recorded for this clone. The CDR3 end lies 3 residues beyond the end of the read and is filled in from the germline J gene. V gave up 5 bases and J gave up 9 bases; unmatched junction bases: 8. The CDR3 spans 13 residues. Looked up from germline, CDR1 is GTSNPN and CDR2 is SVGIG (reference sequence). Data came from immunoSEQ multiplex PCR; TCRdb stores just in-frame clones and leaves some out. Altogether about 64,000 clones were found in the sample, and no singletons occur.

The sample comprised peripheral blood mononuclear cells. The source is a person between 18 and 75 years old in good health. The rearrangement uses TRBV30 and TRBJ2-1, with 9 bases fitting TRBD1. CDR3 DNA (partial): TGTGCCTGGGAACAGGGGGCAGCTAGTGAG. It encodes CAWEQGAASE. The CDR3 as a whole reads CAWEQGAASEQFF. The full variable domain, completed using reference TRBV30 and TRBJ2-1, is SQTIHQWPATLVQPVGSPLSLECTVEGTSNPNLYWYRQAAGRGLQLLFYSVGIGQISSEVPQNLSASRPQDRQFILSSKKLLLSDSGFYLCAWEQGAASEQFFGPGTRLTVL.